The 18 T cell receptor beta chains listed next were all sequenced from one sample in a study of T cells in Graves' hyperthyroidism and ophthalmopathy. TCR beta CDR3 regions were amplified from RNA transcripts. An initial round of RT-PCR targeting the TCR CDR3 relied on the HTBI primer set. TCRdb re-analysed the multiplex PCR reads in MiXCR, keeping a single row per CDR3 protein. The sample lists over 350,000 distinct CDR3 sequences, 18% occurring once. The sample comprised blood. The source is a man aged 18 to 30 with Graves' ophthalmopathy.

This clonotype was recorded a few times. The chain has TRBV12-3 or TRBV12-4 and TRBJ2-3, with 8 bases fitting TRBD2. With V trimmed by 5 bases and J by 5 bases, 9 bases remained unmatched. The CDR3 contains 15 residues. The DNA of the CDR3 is TGTGCCAGCAGTCAGCCGGGGGGGCAGGGAGATACGCAGTATTTT. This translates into CASSQPGGQGDTQYF.

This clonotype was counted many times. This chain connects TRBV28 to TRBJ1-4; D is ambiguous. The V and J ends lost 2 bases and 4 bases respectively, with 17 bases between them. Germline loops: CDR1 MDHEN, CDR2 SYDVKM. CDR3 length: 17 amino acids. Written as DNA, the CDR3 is TGTGCCAGCAGTTTACCCCCTGAAGGACCTCATAATGAAAAACTGTTTTTT. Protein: CASSLPPEGPHNEKLFF.

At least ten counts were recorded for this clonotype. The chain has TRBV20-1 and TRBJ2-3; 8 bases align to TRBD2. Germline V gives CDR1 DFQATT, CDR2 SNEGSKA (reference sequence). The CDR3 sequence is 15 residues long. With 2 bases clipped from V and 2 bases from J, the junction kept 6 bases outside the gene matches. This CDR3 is CSARTAGEFTDTQYF. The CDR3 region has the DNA TGCAGTGCTAGAACAGCGGGGGAGTTCACAGATACGCAGTATTTT.

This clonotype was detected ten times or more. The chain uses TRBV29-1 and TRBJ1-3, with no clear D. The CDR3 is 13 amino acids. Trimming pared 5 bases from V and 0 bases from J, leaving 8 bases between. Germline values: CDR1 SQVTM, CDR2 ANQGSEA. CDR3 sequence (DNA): TGCAGCGTTCGAGTCACCTCTGGAAACACCATATATTTT. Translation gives CSVRVTSGNTIYF.

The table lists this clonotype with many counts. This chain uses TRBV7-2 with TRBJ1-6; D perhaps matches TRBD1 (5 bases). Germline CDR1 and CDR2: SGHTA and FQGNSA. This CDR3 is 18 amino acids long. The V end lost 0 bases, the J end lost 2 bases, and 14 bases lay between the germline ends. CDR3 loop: CASSLASLGPTYNSPLHF. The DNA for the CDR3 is TGTGCCAGCAGCTTAGCGTCTTTGGGGCCAACCTATAATTCACCCCTCCACTTT.

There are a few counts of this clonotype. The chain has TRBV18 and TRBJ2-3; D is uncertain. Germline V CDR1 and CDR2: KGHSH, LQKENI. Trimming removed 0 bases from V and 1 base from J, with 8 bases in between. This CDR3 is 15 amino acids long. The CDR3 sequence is CASSPPWEGTDTQYF. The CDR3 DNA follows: TGTGCCAGCTCACCACCATGGGAAGGCACAGATACGCAGTATTTT.

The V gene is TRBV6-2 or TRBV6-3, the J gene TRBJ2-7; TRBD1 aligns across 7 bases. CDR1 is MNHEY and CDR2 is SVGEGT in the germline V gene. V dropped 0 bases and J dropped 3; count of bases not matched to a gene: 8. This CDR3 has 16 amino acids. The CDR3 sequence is CASSYSQQGRRYEQYF. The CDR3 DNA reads TGTGCCAGCAGTTACTCCCAACAGGGGAGACGCTACGAGCAGTACTTC.

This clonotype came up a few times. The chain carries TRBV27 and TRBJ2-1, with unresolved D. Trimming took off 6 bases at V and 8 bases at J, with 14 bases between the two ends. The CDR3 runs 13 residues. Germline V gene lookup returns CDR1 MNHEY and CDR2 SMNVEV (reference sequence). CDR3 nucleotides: TGTGCCAGCAGGGTCCTGTCTGGGGATGAGCAGTTCTTC. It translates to CASRVLSGDEQFF.

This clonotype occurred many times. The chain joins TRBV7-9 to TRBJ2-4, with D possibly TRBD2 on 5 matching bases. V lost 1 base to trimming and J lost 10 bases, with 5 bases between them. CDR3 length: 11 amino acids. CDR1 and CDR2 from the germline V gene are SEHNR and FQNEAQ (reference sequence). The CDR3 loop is CASSLGGIQYF. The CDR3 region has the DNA TGTGCCAGCAGCTTAGGCGGGATTCAGTACTTC.

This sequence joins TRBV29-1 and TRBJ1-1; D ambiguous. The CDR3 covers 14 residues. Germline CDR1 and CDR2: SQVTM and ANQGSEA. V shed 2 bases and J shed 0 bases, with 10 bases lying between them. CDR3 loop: CSVEPVNLNTEAFF. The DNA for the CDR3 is TGCAGCGTTGAACCCGTTAATCTGAACACTGAAGCTTTCTTT. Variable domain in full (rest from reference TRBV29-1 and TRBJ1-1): SAVISQKPSRDICQRGTSLTIQCQVDSQVTMMFWYRQQPGQSLTLIATANQGSEATYESGFVIDKFPISRPNLTFSTLTVSNMSPEDSSIYLCSVEPVNLNTEAFFGQGTRLTVV.

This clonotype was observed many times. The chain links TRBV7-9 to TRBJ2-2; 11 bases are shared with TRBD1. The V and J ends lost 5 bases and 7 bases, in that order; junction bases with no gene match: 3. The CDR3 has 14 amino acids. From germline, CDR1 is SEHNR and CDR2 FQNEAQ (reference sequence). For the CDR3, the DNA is TGTGCCAGCAGCCCGGGACAGGGGGACGGGGAGCTGTTTTTT. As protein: CASSPGQGDGELFF. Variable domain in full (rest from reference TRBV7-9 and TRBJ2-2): DTGVSQNPRHKITKRGQNVTFRCDPISEHNRLYWYRQTLGQGPEFLTYFQNEAQLEKSRLLSDRFSAERPKGSFSTLEIQRTEQGDSAMYLCASSPGQGDGELFFGEGSRLTVL.

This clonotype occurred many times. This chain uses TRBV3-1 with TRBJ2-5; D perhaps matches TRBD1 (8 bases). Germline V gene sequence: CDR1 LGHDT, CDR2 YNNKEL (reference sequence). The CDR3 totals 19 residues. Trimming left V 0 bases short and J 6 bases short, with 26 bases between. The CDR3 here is CASSQDWGTGIAGAQTQYF. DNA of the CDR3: TGTGCCAGCAGCCAAGATTGGGGGACAGGAATAGCGGGTGCCCAGACCCAGTACTTC.

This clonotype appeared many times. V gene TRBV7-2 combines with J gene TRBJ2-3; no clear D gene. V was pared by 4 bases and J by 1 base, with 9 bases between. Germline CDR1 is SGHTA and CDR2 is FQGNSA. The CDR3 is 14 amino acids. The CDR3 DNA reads TGTGCCAGCAGCTCATACCTAGGCACAGATACGCAGTATTTT. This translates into CASSSYLGTDTQYF.

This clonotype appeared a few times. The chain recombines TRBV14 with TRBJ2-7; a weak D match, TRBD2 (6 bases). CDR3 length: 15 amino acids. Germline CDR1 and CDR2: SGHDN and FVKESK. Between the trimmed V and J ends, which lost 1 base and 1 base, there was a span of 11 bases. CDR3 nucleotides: TGTGCCAGCAGCCAAGGTCTAGCGATTTCCTACGAGCAGTACTTC. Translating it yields CASSQGLAISYEQYF. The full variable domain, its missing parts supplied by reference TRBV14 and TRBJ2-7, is EAGVTQFPSHSVIEKGQTVTLRCDPISGHDNLYWYRRVMGKEIKFLLHFVKESKQDESGMPNNRFLAERTGGTYSTLKVQPAELEDSGVYFCASSQGLAISYEQYFGPGTRLTVT.

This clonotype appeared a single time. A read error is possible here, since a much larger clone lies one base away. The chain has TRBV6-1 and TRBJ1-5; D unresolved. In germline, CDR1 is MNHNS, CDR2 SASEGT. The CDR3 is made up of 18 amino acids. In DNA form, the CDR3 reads TGTGCCACCTCATCGGGTCTTCAATCCCGCTATAGCAATCAGCCCCGGCATTTT. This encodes CATSSGLQSRYSNQPRHF.

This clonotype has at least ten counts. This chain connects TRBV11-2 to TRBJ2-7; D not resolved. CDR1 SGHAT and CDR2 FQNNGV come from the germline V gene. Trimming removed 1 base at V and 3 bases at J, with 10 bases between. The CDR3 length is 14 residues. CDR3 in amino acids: CASSLGLALYEQYF. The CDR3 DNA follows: TGTGCCAGCAGCTTAGGGCTGGCGCTCTACGAGCAGTACTTC.

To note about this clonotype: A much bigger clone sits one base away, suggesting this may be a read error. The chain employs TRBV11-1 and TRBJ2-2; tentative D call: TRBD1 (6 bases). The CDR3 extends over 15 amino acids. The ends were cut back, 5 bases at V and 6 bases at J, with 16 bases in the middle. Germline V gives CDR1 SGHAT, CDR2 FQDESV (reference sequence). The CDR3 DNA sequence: TGTGCCAGCAGCCGAACCGGGACATACGCCGGGGAGCTGTTTTTT. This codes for CASSRTGTYAGELFF.

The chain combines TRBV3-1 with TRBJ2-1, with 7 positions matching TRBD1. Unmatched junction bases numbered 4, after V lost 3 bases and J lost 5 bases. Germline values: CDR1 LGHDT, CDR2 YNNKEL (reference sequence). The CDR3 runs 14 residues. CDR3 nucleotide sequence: TGTGCCAGCAGCCACTACAGGGGTGACAATGAGCAGTTCTTC. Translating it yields CASSHYRGDNEQFF.